One sample yielded the 32 T cell receptor beta chains listed below, sequenced in a study of T cell clonality in common variable immunodeficiency. Study-wide points: In common variable immunodeficiency, TCR beta chains reportedly carried fewer deletions and N-nucleotide insertions.

Clones were sequenced by immunoSEQ multiplex PCR, and TCRdb holds only the in-frame ones, with some missing. The table records 10,000 to 13,000 clones without singletons, the ten largest covering over 6%. Their target antigens are unknown. The source material was peripheral blood mononuclear cells. The receptors here all came from a human donor with common variable immunodeficiency.

A remark on this clone: Read data end 3 residues before the CDR3 end; the end is taken from the germline J gene. The V gene is TRBV19, the J gene TRBJ1-2; 10 bases line up with TRBD1. Germline V lookup: CDR1 LNHDA, CDR2 SQIVND (reference sequence). With V trimmed by 8 bases and J by 2 bases, 2 bases remained unmatched. This CDR3 comprises 13 residues. This CDR3 is CASRTGGNYGYTF. The sequenced CDR3 bases are TGTGCCAGTCGGACAGGGGGAAACTATGGC.

As concerns this clone: The sequenced fragment ends 3 residues before the CDR3 boundary, so the rest is inferred from the germline J gene. This chain joins TRBV19 and TRBJ1-5, with D hard to call. V was trimmed by 3 bases and J by 1 base, leaving 19 bases between them. CDR1 LNHDA and CDR2 SQIVND come from the germline V gene (reference sequence). This CDR3 is 18 amino acids long. This CDR3 is CASSILRFPGGSNQPQHF. The part of the CDR3 DNA that was read is TGTGCCAGTAGTATTTTGAGATTTCCCGGAGGGAGCAATCAGCCC.

This clone was detected a few times. Read data end 3 residues before the CDR3 end; the end is taken from the germline J gene. The chain links TRBV6-2 or TRBV6-3 to TRBJ2-5, with 9 bases matching TRBD2. The V segment lost 7 bases and the J segment 3 bases; nucleotides outside the gene matches: 12. The V gene's germline CDR1 is MNHEY and CDR2 SVGEGT. This CDR3 spans 16 amino acids. The CDR3 here is CASIGRRLAVEETQYF. The covered CDR3 bases are TGTGCCAGCATAGGAAGGAGACTAGCGGTGGAAGAGACC.

This clone was picked up many times. The CDR3 sequence is CATKSLSSGRMDTQYF. The CDR3 bases that were read are TGTGCCACCAAGTCATTATCTAGCGGGAGGATGGATACG. The genes are TRBV19 and TRBJ2-3, with 11 bases fitting TRBD2. The read comes to an end 3 residues before the CDR3 does, leaving the germline J gene to fill in the end. Per the germline V gene, CDR1 is LNHDA and CDR2 is SQIVND (reference sequence). There are 16 residues in the CDR3. Unmatched junction bases numbered 15, after V lost 10 bases and J lost 6 bases. The variable domain in full, with the rest retrieved from reference TRBV19 and TRBJ2-3, is DGGITQSPKYLFRKEGQNVTLSCEQNLNHDAMYWYRQDPGQGLRLIYYSQIVNDFQKGDIAEGYSVSREKKESFPLTVTSAQKNPTAFYLCATKSLSSGRMDTQYFGPGTRLTVL.

The table lists this clone with a few counts. The read terminates 3 residues before the CDR3 end, so the remaining end is supplied by the germline J gene. The J gene is TRBJ2-1, the V gene TRBV2, with 8 bases identical to TRBD2. Germline V gene data show CDR1 as SNHLY and CDR2 as FYNNEI. The CDR3 contains 15 residues. With V trimmed by 8 bases and J by 3 bases, 9 bases remained unmatched. The CDR3 protein is CASQAAGAGYNEQFF. The DNA read from the CDR3 is TGTGCCAGCCAAGCAGCGGGAGCAGGCTACAATGAG.

This clone counts as medium-sized. The DNA ends 3 residues before the CDR3 does, and the rest of the CDR3 is filled in from the germline J gene. The rearrangement links TRBV5-1 to TRBJ2-2, with 9 bases lining up with TRBD2. From germline, CDR1 is SGHRS and CDR2 YFSETQ. J was trimmed by 3 bases and V by 3 bases; bases with no gene match: 6. This CDR3 is built from 16 residues. The part of the CDR3 DNA that was read is TGCGCCAGCAGCTCTCTAGCGGGAATGGACACCGGGGAG. As protein: CASSSLAGMDTGE. The full CDR3 protein is CASSSLAGMDTGELFF.

This clone was observed a few times. Read data end 3 residues before the CDR3 end; the end is taken from the germline J gene. The rearrangement joins TRBV5-6 to TRBJ2-3, with unresolved D. Germline CDR1 and CDR2: SGHDT and YYEEEE. With 6 bases removed from V and 2 bases from J, the gap between germline ends came to 10 bases. CDR3 length: 13 amino acids. This chain's CDR3 is CASKLELTDTQYF. The sequenced part of the CDR3 DNA is TGTGCCAGCAAGCTAGAACTCACAGATACG.

Worth noting for this clone: The CDR3 end lies 3 residues beyond the end of the read and is filled in from the germline J gene. This chain connects TRBV7-6 to TRBJ2-2; the D gene is possibly TRBD1 (6 bases). V lost 6 bases, J lost 6 bases, and 14 bases lay in between. This CDR3 is built from 14 residues. In germline, CDR1 is SGHVS, CDR2 FNYEAQ. The CDR3 here is CASRRLQGSGELFF. Partial CDR3 DNA: TGTGCCAGCAGACGTCTACAGGGTTCCGGGGAG.

In the case of this clone: The read terminates 3 residues ahead of where the CDR3 ends, so the germline J gene completes it. The V call is TRBV7-3, the J call TRBJ2-1, with D hard to call. Trimming left V 3 bases short and J 0 bases short, with 9 bases between. Germline CDR1 and CDR2: SGHTA and FQGTGA. The CDR3 consists of 15 residues. Here the CDR3 reads CASSLTQSSYNEQFF. The sequenced CDR3 bases are TGTGCCAGCAGCTTGACACAGAGCTCCTACAATGAG.

Regarding this clone: Read data end 3 residues before the CDR3 end; the end is taken from the germline J gene. The V and J genes are TRBV5-1 and TRBJ2-5; D is unclear. This CDR3 has 14 amino acids. Germline V gene sequence: CDR1 SGHRS, CDR2 YFSETQ. With 3 bases removed from V and 1 base from J, the gap between germline ends came to 10 bases. The covered CDR3 bases are TGCGCCAGCAGCTCCCTCACAGCCCAAGAGACC. As protein: CASSSLTAQET. The whole CDR3 region reads CASSSLTAQETQYF. The variable domain in full, with the rest retrieved from reference TRBV5-1 and TRBJ2-5, is KAGVTQTPRYLIKTRGQQVTLSCSPISGHRSVSWYQQTPGQGLQFLFEYFSETQRNKGNFPGRFSGRQFSNSRSEMNVSTLELGDSALYLCASSSLTAQETQYFGPGTRLLVL.

This clone was observed a few times. The CDR3 spells CASSLRPTSGGYEQYF. CDR3 DNA (partial): TGTGCCAGCAGCTTACGTCCGACTAGCGGGGGCTACGAG. The chain couples TRBV7-8 to TRBJ2-7, with TRBD2 identical over 12 bases. The read stops 3 residues short of the end of the CDR3; the missing end is completed from the germline J gene. Losses at the gene ends were 2 bases for V and 3 bases for J; bases not matched to a gene: 5. Germline V lookup: CDR1 SGHVS, CDR2 FQNEAQ. The CDR3 contains 16 residues.

Only a few counts were recorded for this clone. From the germline J gene comes the end of the CDR3, since the read stops 3 residues before it. This chain links TRBV19 with TRBJ2-1; D not resolved. CDR1 is LNHDA, CDR2 SQIVND, per germline (reference sequence). This CDR3 contains 12 residues. The germline V and J ends were trimmed by 3 bases and 9 bases, with 9 bases remaining between them. CDR3 loop: CASSIRAGEQFF. The CDR3 DNA, read in part, is TGTGCCAGTAGTATTAGGGCAGGTGAG.

With regard to this clone: The read terminates 3 residues before the CDR3 end, so the remaining end is supplied by the germline J gene. The J gene is TRBJ1-1, the V gene TRBV30, with 8 bases fitting TRBD1. The CDR3 has 15 amino acids. Germline loops: CDR1 GTSNPN, CDR2 SVGIG (reference sequence). V lost 0 bases and J lost 6; bases outside the gene matches: 9. CDR3 DNA (partial): TGTGCCTGGAGTGTACCTCGGACAGGGTGGCCTGAA. This encodes CAWSVPRTGWPE. The CDR3 in its entirety is CAWSVPRTGWPEAFF.

With respect to this clone: With the read ending 3 residues before the CDR3 end, the germline J gene is used to fill in that end. V and J are TRBV2 and TRBJ2-1; a weak D match, TRBD2 (5 bases). This CDR3 has 15 residues. Germline V gene data show CDR1 as SNHLY and CDR2 as FYNNEI. Deletions cut 6 bases from V and 5 bases from J, with 17 bases between. The part of the CDR3 DNA that was read is TGTGCCAGCAGCGAGAGCGGAGGACTTCACAATGAG. Protein product: CASSESGGLHNE. From start to end, the CDR3 is CASSESGGLHNEQFF.

Turning to this clone: From the germline J gene comes the end of the CDR3, since the read stops 3 residues before it. The chain carries TRBV5-1 and TRBJ1-6; D is perhaps TRBD1 (5 bases). Per germline, CDR1 SGHRS and CDR2 YFSETQ. The germline V and J ends were trimmed by 4 bases and 9 bases, with 17 bases remaining between them. The CDR3 spans 15 residues. The CDR3 sequence is CASSPRAGDLSPLHF. Incomplete CDR3 DNA: TGCGCCAGCAGCCCCCGGGCGGGGGATCTTTCACCC.

About this clone: The read falls 3 residues short of the CDR3 end, and the missing part is taken from the germline J gene. The chain uses TRBV5-6 and TRBJ2-7; D is unresolved. The germline V and J ends were trimmed by 0 bases and 3 bases, with 10 bases remaining between them. The CDR3 totals 14 residues. Germline V gene lookup returns CDR1 SGHDT and CDR2 YYEEEE. The part of the CDR3 DNA that was read is TGTGCCAGCAGCTTGGGATTCAGGAACTACGAG. Translated: CASSLGFRNYE. The CDR3 as a whole reads CASSLGFRNYEQYF.

The table lists this clone with a few counts. The read comes to an end 3 residues before the CDR3 does, leaving the germline J gene to fill in the end. The chain recombines TRBV19 with TRBJ2-5; 7 nucleotides match TRBD1. The germline V gene encodes CDR1 LNHDA and CDR2 SQIVND (reference sequence). The V gene end was trimmed by 7 bases and the J gene end by 2 bases; junction bases not matched to a gene: 7. The CDR3 has 14 residues. The DNA read from the CDR3 is TGTGCCAGTACAGACAGGGTCGATCAAGAGACC. Encoded protein: CASTDRVDQET. The whole CDR3 region reads CASTDRVDQETQYF.

This clone was picked up a small number of times. The observed sequence ends 3 residues before the CDR3 terminus, with the missing tail filled in from the germline J gene. This chain links TRBV5-1 with TRBJ2-3, with D hard to call. Germline V lookup: CDR1 SGHRS, CDR2 YFSETQ. The CDR3 totals 15 residues. V was pared by 0 bases and J by 0 bases, with 8 bases between. The sequenced part of the CDR3 DNA is TGCGCCAGCAGCTTGGTAGCAGCTAGCACAGATACG. Translation: CASSLVAASTDT. The full CDR3 is CASSLVAASTDTQYF.

As concerns this clone: The DNA ends 3 residues before the CDR3 does, and the rest of the CDR3 is filled in from the germline J gene. The chain recombines TRBV7-2 with TRBJ2-7; possible D gene TRBD2, 6 bases. The CDR3 runs 15 residues. CDR1 and CDR2 from the germline V gene are SGHTA and FQGNSA. V lost 5 bases and J lost 2, with 16 bases in between. The CDR3 loop reads CASSRGREAPYEQYF. The covered CDR3 bases are TGTGCCAGCAGCCGCGGGCGGGAAGCGCCCTACGAG.

The sequenced part of the CDR3 DNA is TGCGCCAGCAGCCACGACAAGGTCGGTTCACCC. The encoded protein is CASSHDKVGSP. The entire CDR3 protein reads CASSHDKVGSPLHF. The genes are TRBV5-1 and TRBJ1-6; unclear D gene. The DNA ends 3 residues before the CDR3 does, and the rest of the CDR3 is filled in from the germline J gene. Between the trimmed V and J ends, which lost 4 bases and 9 bases, there was a span of 14 bases. The germline CDR1 and CDR2 sequences are SGHRS and YFSETQ. This CDR3 is built from 14 residues.

This clone was seen a few times. The missing CDR3 end, 3 residues past where the read stops, is filled in from the germline J gene. This chain uses TRBV7-9 with TRBJ2-7; D is ambiguous. Germline V gene lookup returns CDR1 SEHNR and CDR2 FQNEAQ (reference sequence). The CDR3 totals 12 residues. Trimming left V 3 bases short and J 5 bases short, with 8 bases between. The CDR3 bases that were read are TGTGCCAGCAGCTTGCATAGGGACGAG. The encoded protein is CASSLHRDE. The whole CDR3 sequence is CASSLHRDEQYF.

This clone has a handful of counts. The CDR3 end lies 3 residues beyond the end of the read and is filled in from the germline J gene. V usage is TRBV7-3 and J usage is TRBJ2-3, with D unresolved. Deletions cut 7 bases from V and 2 bases from J, with 13 bases between. The CDR3 is 14 residues long. Germline CDR1 reads SGHTA; CDR2 reads FQGTGA. The covered CDR3 bases are TGTGCCAGCAACTATGACTCATTCACAGATACG. It yields the protein CASNYDSFTDT. The complete CDR3 reads CASNYDSFTDTQYF.

This clone is medium-sized (0.01 to 0.1%) within its sample. The DNA ends 3 residues before the CDR3 does, and the rest of the CDR3 is filled in from the germline J gene. The rearrangement uses TRBV23-1 and TRBJ2-3; D remains ambiguous. TRBV23-1 belongs to the ORF category, with a function that is uncertain. Trimming removed 0 bases from V and 2 bases from J, with 18 bases in between. This CDR3 comprises 18 residues. CDR3 sequence: CASSQSPPWAEPTDTQYF. The sequenced CDR3 bases are TGCGCCAGCAGTCAATCGCCCCCCTGGGCCGAACCCACAGATACG.

This clone turned up a few times. Coverage ceases 3 residues before the CDR3 finishes, and the germline J gene fills in the end. The rearrangement uses TRBV19 and TRBJ2-1, with TRBD2 identical over 9 bases. Per germline, CDR1 LNHDA and CDR2 SQIVND (reference sequence). The CDR3 covers 18 residues. Trimming took 4 bases from V and 7 from J; bases not matched to a gene: 17. The covered CDR3 bases are TGTGCCAGTAGTACCCCCCCCTTAGCGGGAGCGACGGGAAATGAG. Translation: CASSTPPLAGATGNE. In full, the CDR3 reads CASSTPPLAGATGNEQFF.

A remark on this clone: The read halts 3 residues ahead of the CDR3 end, with the missing end drawn from the germline J gene. The rearrangement links TRBV19 to TRBJ2-1; TRBD2 aligns across 9 bases. Trimming removed 1 base from V and 7 bases from J; junction bases left unmatched: 5. The CDR3 is 15 amino acids. Germline CDR1 and CDR2: LNHDA and SQIVND (reference sequence). The CDR3 bases that were read are TGTGCCAGTAGTATAGTAGCGGGAGCTGTAAATGAG. Its translation is CASSIVAGAVNE. The CDR3, in full, reads CASSIVAGAVNEQFF.

By proportion, this clone is medium-sized. Read data end 3 residues before the CDR3 end; the end is taken from the germline J gene. V usage is TRBV18 and J usage is TRBJ2-1; D is perhaps TRBD2 (6 bases). Germline assignment: CDR1 KGHSH and CDR2 LQKENI. There are 12 residues in the CDR3. The ends were cut back, 4 bases at V and 9 bases at J, with 10 bases in the middle. The CDR3 region is CASSLGTSEQFF. The sequenced CDR3 bases are TGTGCCAGCTCACTCGGGACTTCTGAG.

A word on this clone: The CDR3 goes on 3 residues after the read ends, and that part is filled in from the germline J gene. The chain links TRBV19 to TRBJ1-2; TRBD1 is a possible D gene (6 bases). The CDR3 is made up of 14 amino acids. From germline, CDR1 is LNHDA and CDR2 SQIVND (reference sequence). The V and J ends lost 9 bases and 0 bases respectively, with 14 bases between them. CDR3 residues: CASETGTTNYGYTF. CDR3 DNA (partial): TGTGCCAGCGAGACCGGGACAACTAACTATGGC.

This clone turned up a few times. CDR3 protein: CASSLGGRGTQETQYF. The DNA read from the CDR3 is TGTGCCAGCAGCTTGGGTGGGCGGGGGACCCAAGAGACC. The rearrangement links TRBV7-6 to TRBJ2-5, with TRBD2 matching 7 bases. The CDR3 end lies 3 residues beyond the end of the read and is filled in from the germline J gene. V lost 3 bases to trimming and J lost 1 base; unmatched junction nucleotides: 8. Germline values: CDR1 SGHVS, CDR2 FNYEAQ. CDR3 length equals 16 residues. The variable domain in full, with the rest retrieved from reference TRBV7-6 and TRBJ2-5, is GAGVSQSPRYKVTKRGQDVALRCDPISGHVSLYWYRQALGQGPEFLTYFNYEAQQDKSGLPNDRFSAERPEGSISTLTIQRTEQRDSAMYRCASSLGGRGTQETQYFGPGTRLLVL.

The sample holds a few counts of this clone. The junction differs from germline at one of its ends, possibly a read error. The read comes to an end 3 residues before the CDR3 does, leaving the germline J gene to fill in the end. V is TRBV7-7 and J is TRBJ2-7; the match to TRBD1 covers 9 bases. Germline V CDR1 and CDR2: SSHAT, FNYEAQ (reference sequence). The CDR3 is made up of 13 amino acids. CDR3: CASSADRGYEQYF. Incomplete CDR3 DNA: TGTGCTAGCAGCGCAGACAGGGGGTACGAG.

This clone was picked up a small number of times. Read sequence stops 3 residues before the CDR3 end, and the germline J gene provides the missing end. This sequence joins TRBV18 and TRBJ1-2, with D possibly being TRBD1 (5 bases). V gave up 1 base and J gave up 5 bases, with 17 bases separating them. The CDR3 extends over 16 amino acids. The germline V gene has CDR1 KGHSH and CDR2 LQKENI. Here the CDR3 reads CASSPLNSKGSYGYTF. CDR3 DNA (partial): TGTGCCAGCTCACCACTAAATAGTAAGGGGTCTTATGGC.

A few counts support this clone. Read sequence stops 3 residues before the CDR3 end, and the germline J gene provides the missing end. J is TRBJ2-1 and V is TRBV19; 11 bases align to TRBD2. In germline, CDR1 is LNHDA, CDR2 SQIVND (reference sequence). V was clipped by 5 bases and J by 2 bases; unmatched bases: 5. The CDR3 extends over 16 amino acids. The sequenced part of the CDR3 DNA is TGTGCCAGTAGTGGGACTAGCGGCGATACCTACAATGAG. Its protein is CASSGTSGDTYNE. The complete CDR3 protein is CASSGTSGDTYNEQFF. The whole variable domain, filled in from reference TRBV19 and TRBJ2-1, reads DGGITQSPKYLFRKEGQNVTLSCEQNLNHDAMYWYRQDPGQGLRLIYYSQIVNDFQKGDIAEGYSVSREKKESFPLTVTSAQKNPTAFYLCASSGTSGDTYNEQFFGPGTRLTVL.

CDR3 in amino acids: CASSGTGLYEQYF. The sequenced part of the CDR3 DNA is TGCGCCAGCAGCGGAACGGGACTTTACGAG. The chain is built from TRBV5-1 and TRBJ2-7; weak D call: TRBD2 (6 bases). The CDR3 end is not reached by the read, which stops 3 residues before it; the germline J gene fills it in. CDR1 is SGHRS, CDR2 YFSETQ, per germline. The CDR3 runs to 13 residues. V lost 4 bases and J lost 4, with 12 bases in between.